This is a list of T cell receptor beta chains from one sample in a study of tissue T cells after allogeneic stem cell transplantation. Assay: immunoSEQ multiplex PCR; the TCRdb copy retains only in-frame clones and omits some. Altogether about 4,100 clones are present, around 80% being singletons, with the ten largest covering around 11%. Sequencing was performed on esophageal tissue, taken at autopsy. The origin of the receptors is a male patient over 55 with steroid-refractory graft-versus-host disease after an allogeneic stem cell transplant. Some T cells may be supplied by the graft donor. CDR3s include the opening cysteine and the closing phenylalanine or tryptophan. D genes are given only for firm matches. Where a row states a size, it is once, few, many or the class of an expanded clone; other rows omit it.

j_call	v_call	d_call	clone_size	cdr3_aa	cdr3_nt
TRBJ1-5	TRBV7-8	TRBD1	.	CASSYRGARNQPQHF	TGTGCCAGCAGCTACAGGGGGGCTCGCAATCAGCCCCAGCATTTT
TRBJ1-1	TRBV28	.	.	CASSFQENTEAFF	TGTGCCAGCAGTTTCCAGGAAAACACTGAAGCTTTCTTT
TRBJ1-2	TRBV28	.	large	CASSLRAVSFTFYGYTF	TGTGCCAGCAGTTTAAGGGCGGTTTCCTTCACTTTCTATGGCTACACCTTC
TRBJ2-4	TRBV28	.	large	CASTRRQGFTQAKNIQYF	TGTGCCAGCACCCGGCGTCAGGGGTTTACCCAAGCCAAAAACATTCAGTACTTC
TRBJ1-1	TRBV28	.	large	CASRFQLNTEAFF	TGTGCCAGCAGGTTTCAGTTGAACACTGAAGCTTTCTTT
TRBJ2-5	TRBV5-5	TRBD1	once	CASSLGDRGLQETQYF	TGTGCCAGCAGCTTGGGGGACAGGGGCCTCCAAGAGACCCAGTACTTC
TRBJ2-5	TRBV18	.	.	CASSPRDNQETQYF	TGTGCCAGCTCACCTCGAGACAACCAAGAGACCCAGTACTTC
TRBJ2-2	TRBV28	TRBD1	medium-sized	CASSSIHGTGVRELFF	TGTGCCAGCAGTTCAATCCACGGGACAGGGGTCCGGGAGCTGTTTTTT
TRBJ2-7	TRBV15	.	.	CATSSLNTELFEQYF	TGTGCCACCAGCAGCCTCAATACAGAGTTGTTCGAGCAGTACTTC
TRBJ2-1	TRBV29-1	TRBD1	.	CIGDRSSYNEQFF	TGCATCGGGGACAGGAGCTCCTACAATGAGCAGTTCTTC
TRBJ2-4	TRBV18	TRBD1	once	CASSPRQGQNIQYF	TGTGCCAGCTCACCACGACAGGGCCAAAACATTCAGTACTTC
TRBJ2-1	TRBV5-1	TRBD2	.	CASSHERGGYNEQFF	TGCGCCAGCAGCCACGAGCGGGGTGGCTACAATGAGCAGTTCTTC
TRBJ1-2	TRBV7-2	.	.	CASSLTAGVGYTF	TGTGCCAGCAGCTTAACGGCAGGGGTTGGCTACACCTTC
TRBJ1-2	TRBV7-2	.	.	CASSLELAGAAGYTF	TGTGCCAGCAGCTTAGAGCTCGCGGGGGCGGCGGGCTACACCTTC
TRBJ2-7	TRBV5-1	.	medium-sized	CASSSGGTVYEQYF	TGCGCCAGCAGCAGTGGGGGGACGGTCTACGAGCAGTACTTC
TRBJ2-1	TRBV7-2	.	few	CASRRDLNNEQFF	TGTGCCAGCAGAAGAGACTTGAACAATGAGCAGTTCTTC
TRBJ2-1	TRBV7-8	.	.	CASSVDGVIHNEQFF	TGTGCCAGCAGCGTCGATGGAGTTATCCACAATGAGCAGTTCTTC
TRBJ2-6	TRBV5-1	TRBD1	.	CASSFGPGGSGANVLTF	TGCGCCAGCAGCTTTGGCCCAGGGGGCTCTGGGGCCAACGTCCTGACTTTC
TRBJ2-2	TRBV2	.	.	CASSAIRTGELFF	TGTGCCAGCAGTGCAATAAGGACCGGGGAGCTGTTTTTT
TRBJ1-6	TRBV28	TRBD1	.	CASIYSGGNNSPLHF	TGTGCCAGCATCTATTCAGGGGGCAATAATTCACCCCTCCACTTT
TRBJ1-6	TRBV6-2/TRBV6-3	TRBD1	.	CASSAIRGADSPLHF	TGTGCCAGCAGCGCAATCAGGGGGGCGGATTCACCCCTCCACTTT
TRBJ2-7	TRBV7-8	.	.	CASSLAPTAGGEQYF	TGTGCCAGCAGCTTAGCGCCGACAGCAGGGGGGGAGCAGTACTTC
TRBJ1-4	TRBV27	.	once	CASSLSSGINEKLFF	TGTGCCAGCAGTTTATCCTCAGGGATTAATGAAAAACTGTTTTTT
TRBJ2-7	TRBV5-1	.	.	CASSLALTSYEQYF	TGCGCCAGCAGCTTGGCCTTAACTTCCTACGAGCAGTACTTC
TRBJ2-2	TRBV9	.	.	CASSPSRAGTNTGELFF	TGTGCCAGCAGCCCGAGTCGCGCGGGTACGAACACCGGGGAGCTGTTTTTT
TRBJ2-2	TRBV7-9	.	.	CASSLGTVGELFF	TGTGCCAGCAGCTTAGGAACGGTCGGGGAGCTGTTTTTT
TRBJ1-1	TRBV7-8	.	.	CASSPGTLNTEAFF	TGTGCCAGCAGCCCCGGGACGTTGAACACTGAAGCTTTCTTT
TRBJ2-6	TRBV27	TRBD1	few	CASRWDRSSGANVLTF	TGTGCCAGCAGATGGGACAGGAGCTCTGGGGCCAACGTCCTGACTTTC
TRBJ1-2	TRBV6-6	.	.	CASSSVYGYTF	TGTGCCAGCAGTTCCGTCTATGGCTACACCTTC
TRBJ1-5	TRBV4-2	.	once	CASSQESGQPQHF	TGTGCCAGCAGCCAAGAGTCGGGGCAGCCCCAGCATTTT
TRBJ2-3	TRBV7-6	.	.	CASKPPAADTQYF	TGTGCCAGCAAACCACCGGCCGCAGATACGCAGTATTTT
TRBJ2-5	TRBV7-6	.	few	CASSLVGHQETQYF	TGTGCCAGCAGCTTAGTTGGCCATCAAGAGACCCAGTACTTC
TRBJ1-6	TRBV11-1	.	.	CASSPDGSNSPLHF	TGTGCCAGCAGCCCGGACGGGTCAAATTCACCCCTCCACTTT
TRBJ2-5	TRBV10-3	.	.	CAISGRGRAKETQYF	TGTGCCATCAGTGGGAGGGGCAGGGCAAAAGAGACCCAGTACTTC
TRBJ2-7	TRBV28	TRBD1	.	CASTSLGTGFYEQYF	TGTGCCAGCACGTCCCTCGGGACAGGGTTCTACGAGCAGTACTTC
TRBJ1-6	TRBV3-1/TRBV3-2	.	.	CASSQDLSDSPLHF	TGTGCCAGCAGCCAAGATCTTTCAGATTCACCCCTCCACTTT
TRBJ2-7	TRBV5-4	TRBD1	.	CASRGGDRDRAREQYF	TGTGCCAGCAGGGGTGGGGACCGTGACAGGGCGAGGGAGCAGTACTTC
TRBJ1-1	TRBV21-1	.	few	CASSKAEEVPF	TGTGCCAGCAGCAAAGCGGAGGAAGTCCCCTTT
TRBJ2-7	TRBV6-6	.	hyperexpanded	CASGQGLLETYEQYF	TGTGCCAGCGGCCAGGGCCTCTTGGAGACCTACGAGCAGTACTTC
TRBJ2-6	TRBV18	.	.	CASSHSEALPGAANVLTF	TGTGCCAGCTCACACTCCGAGGCCCTCCCTGGGGCGGCCAACGTCCTGACTTTC
TRBJ2-2	TRBV21-1	.	.	CASPESYTTELNTGELFF	TGTGCCAGCCCGGAATCTTATACGACAGAGCTGAACACCGGGGAGCTGTTTTTT
TRBJ1-2	TRBV24-1	TRBD1	.	CATSDGQGIYGYTF	TGTGCCACCAGTGACGGACAGGGCATCTATGGCTACACCTTC
TRBJ1-1	TRBV5-1	.	few	CASRIVGSLGNTEAFF	TGCGCCAGCAGAATAGTAGGATCGTTGGGGAACACTGAAGCTTTCTTT
TRBJ2-7	TRBV2	.	few	CASTEGAILPEQYF	TGTGCCAGCACTGAAGGGGCTATCCTTCCCGAGCAGTACTTC
TRBJ2-7	TRBV5-1	TRBD1	.	CASSLPTGITTYEQYF	TGCGCCAGCAGCTTGCCGACAGGGATTACCACCTACGAGCAGTACTTC
TRBJ2-7	TRBV5-6	.	.	CASSTNLRAGIIEQYF	TGTGCCAGCAGCACCAATCTCCGGGCAGGTATTATCGAGCAGTACTTC
TRBJ1-1	TRBV7-2	.	.	CASSLGSLGRAFF	TGTGCCAGCAGCTTAGGGTCTCTGGGCCGAGCTTTCTTT
TRBJ1-4	TRBV28	.	.	CASSLLIRGAEKLFF	TGTGCCAGCAGTTTATTGATCAGGGGAGCCGAAAAACTGTTTTTT
TRBJ2-2	TRBV6-2/TRBV6-3	TRBD1	.	CASSLALWDREFTGELFF	TGTGCCAGCAGTTTAGCCCTCTGGGACAGGGAGTTTACCGGGGAGCTGTTTTTT
TRBJ1-2	TRBV3-1/TRBV3-2	.	.	CASSQIGYGYTF	TGTGCCAGCAGCCAAATAGGCTATGGCTACACCTTC
TRBJ2-7	TRBV30	TRBD1	.	CAWRGTGGYEQYF	TGTGCCTGGAGGGGGACAGGGGGCTACGAGCAGTACTTC
TRBJ2-5	TRBV24-1	.	.	CATSDPGPKETQYF	TGTGCCACCAGTGACCCGGGACCAAAAGAGACCCAGTACTTC
TRBJ1-5	TRBV28	TRBD1	few	CASSSPGQREPQHF	TGTGCCAGCAGTTCTCCGGGACAGAGAGAGCCCCAGCATTTT
TRBJ2-1	TRBV30	.	.	CAWRASGGQSSYNEQFF	TGTGCCTGGAGGGCTAGTGGGGGCCAAAGTTCCTACAATGAGCAGTTCTTC
TRBJ2-3	TRBV24-1	TRBD2	.	CATSDFTSGGAMDTQYF	TGTGCCACCAGTGATTTTACTAGCGGGGGGGCCATGGATACGCAGTATTTT
TRBJ2-5	TRBV30	TRBD1	.	CACNRGVGQETQYF	TGTGCCTGCAACAGGGGAGTCGGCCAAGAGACCCAGTACTTC
TRBJ2-7	TRBV13	.	once	CASSRTSWPGDSYEQYF	TGTGCCAGCAGCCGAACCTCCTGGCCAGGGGACTCCTACGAGCAGTACTTC